This is a list of T cell receptor beta chains from one sample in a study of blood T cell repertoires in COVID-19. TCRdb keeps only in-frame clones here, not all; method: immunoSEQ multiplex PCR. The sample records tens of thousands of clones, 86% being singletons. Sequences were obtained from peripheral blood. The receptors were gathered from a man aged 50 to 60 with active COVID-19. The CDR3 runs from the conserved cysteine through the conserved F or W. Each record gives: D gene, CDR3 length, clone size, J gene, V gene, CDR3 protein, CDR3 DNA. A D gene is named only where the DNA matches it firmly. Where a row states a size, it is once, few, many or the class of an expanded clone; other rows omit it.

>-|14|-|TRBJ2-1|TRBV5-1
CASSWVTRKNEQFF
TGCGCCAGCAGCTGGGTGACTAGGAAAAATGAGCAGTTCTTC
>-|16|-|TRBJ2-7|TRBV27
CASSPYSTRGDREQYF
TGTGCCAGCAGTCCCTATAGTACCAGGGGGGATCGGGAGCAGTACTTC
>-|16|-|TRBJ2-1|TRBV5-4
CASRDRSGSSYNEQFF
TGTGCCAGCAGGGACCGTAGCGGAAGCTCCTACAATGAGCAGTTCTTC
>TRBD2|17|-|TRBJ2-3|TRBV7-2
CASSLFMAGGGTDTQYF
TGTGCCAGCAGCCTATTTATGGCGGGAGGGGGCACAGATACGCAGTATTTT
>TRBD2|17|-|TRBJ2-7|TRBV28
CASSPYRTSDRSYEQYF
TGTGCCAGCAGTCCTTATAGGACTAGCGACAGATCCTACGAGCAGTACTTC
>TRBD1|15|-|TRBJ1-1|TRBV5-1
CASSWGTGGFTEAFF
TGCGCCAGCAGCTGGGGGACAGGGGGCTTTACTGAAGCTTTCTTT
>-|16|-|TRBJ2-5|TRBV6-1
CASSELARGPQETQYF
TGTGCCAGCAGTGAGTTAGCGCGGGGGCCACAAGAGACCCAGTACTTC
>TRBD1|16|-|TRBJ1-5|TRBV19
CASLPGQGRGNQPQHF
TGTGCCAGTCTACCGGGACAGGGAAGGGGCAATCAGCCCCAGCATTTT
>TRBD1|15|once|TRBJ2-1|TRBV24-1
CATSDAGTGGREQFF
TGTGCCACCAGTGATGCCGGGACAGGGGGCCGTGAGCAGTTCTTC
>-|15|once|TRBJ2-4|TRBV2
CASIEEWASKNIQYF
TGTGCCAGTATTGAAGAGTGGGCCTCCAAAAACATTCAGTACTTC
>-|13|-|TRBJ1-2|TRBV12-3/TRBV12-4
CASSPPDRPGYTF
TGTGCCAGCAGTCCTCCAGACAGGCCTGGCTACACCTTC